The rows below give T cell receptor beta chains drawn from one sample of a study of T cell repertoires in cytomegalovirus infection. One entry per CDR3 protein, called by TCRdb with MiXCR from the reads. Here the sample spans under 200,000 distinct CDR3 sequences, roughly 18% being singletons. The source material was CD8+ T cells from PBMCs. These receptors were collected from a human donor in good health (CMV status not recorded). Some clones in this sample may be carry-over from other donors' samples. Each CDR3 is given with its conserved first and last residue. The D gene is left open where the match is weak. Not all rows give a size; the values are once, few, many and, for expanded clones, a class.

j_gene: TRBJ2-5; d_gene: TRBD1; v_gene: TRBV7-9; abundance: few; CDR3aa: CASSLTGGGRETQYF; CDR3nt: TGTGCCAGCAGCCTGACAGGGGGCGGGAGAGAGACCCAGTACTTC
j_gene: TRBJ2-7; d_gene: TRBD1; v_gene: TRBV14; abundance: .; CDR3aa: CAGSLRRDREDEQYF; CDR3nt: TGTGCCGGCAGCTTAAGACGGGACAGGGAAGACGAGCAGTACTTC
j_gene: TRBJ2-1; d_gene: .; v_gene: TRBV7-9; abundance: .; CDR3aa: CASSLPGVYNEQFF; CDR3nt: TGTGCCAGCAGCTTACCGGGAGTCTACAATGAGCAGTTCTTC
j_gene: TRBJ2-1; d_gene: .; v_gene: TRBV18; abundance: .; CDR3aa: CASSPAEKGIYNEQFF; CDR3nt: TGTGCCAGCTCACCGGCGGAAAAAGGTATATACAATGAGCAGTTCTTC
j_gene: TRBJ2-3; d_gene: .; v_gene: TRBV28; abundance: .; CDR3aa: CASTSTDYTQYF; CDR3nt: TGTGCCAGTACGTCGACCGATTATACGCAGTATTTT
j_gene: TRBJ1-1; d_gene: .; v_gene: TRBV7-2; abundance: .; CDR3aa: CASSLQGGGTEAFF; CDR3nt: TGTGCCAGCAGCCTGCAAGGGGGTGGCACTGAAGCTTTCTTT
j_gene: TRBJ2-1; d_gene: TRBD2; v_gene: TRBV6-2/TRBV6-3; abundance: few; CDR3aa: CASRVAGGSEQFF; CDR3nt: TGTGCCAGCAGGGTTGCGGGGGGAAGTGAGCAGTTCTTC
j_gene: TRBJ2-1; d_gene: .; v_gene: TRBV7-2; abundance: .; CDR3aa: CASSPHRPILDNEQFF; CDR3nt: TGTGCCAGCAGCCCCCATCGACCTATTCTCGACAATGAGCAGTTCTTC
j_gene: TRBJ2-7; d_gene: .; v_gene: TRBV7-9; abundance: few; CDR3aa: CASSPRGGSSYEQYF; CDR3nt: TGTGCCAGCAGCCCCCGGGGCGGCAGCTCCTACGAGCAGTACTTC
j_gene: TRBJ2-1; d_gene: TRBD2; v_gene: TRBV6-5; abundance: few; CDR3aa: CASSYSLGALAGGSYNEQFF; CDR3nt: TGTGCCAGCAGTTACTCCTTGGGAGCCCTAGCGGGAGGGTCCTACAATGAGCAGTTCTTC
j_gene: TRBJ2-1; d_gene: .; v_gene: TRBV19; abundance: few; CDR3aa: CASSIGTSPNEQFF; CDR3nt: TGTGCCAGTAGTATCGGGACTTCCCCCAATGAGCAGTTCTTC
j_gene: TRBJ2-2; d_gene: .; v_gene: TRBV5-5; abundance: few; CDR3aa: CASSPYFTGELFF; CDR3nt: TGTGCCAGCAGCCCCTATTTCACCGGGGAGCTGTTTTTT
j_gene: TRBJ2-7; d_gene: .; v_gene: TRBV28; abundance: .; CDR3aa: CASSPVTPQPLYEQYF; CDR3nt: TGTGCCAGCAGTCCTGTCACCCCACAACCACTATACGAGCAGTACTTC
j_gene: TRBJ2-2; d_gene: .; v_gene: TRBV6-2/TRBV6-3; abundance: few; CDR3aa: CASSYRTGADTGELFF; CDR3nt: TGTGCCAGCAGTTACAGGACGGGGGCCGACACCGGGGAGCTGTTTTTT
j_gene: TRBJ2-5; d_gene: TRBD2; v_gene: TRBV14; abundance: .; CDR3aa: CASSQVTSGLGETQYF; CDR3nt: TGTGCCAGCAGCCAAGTTACTAGCGGACTGGGAGAGACCCAGTACTTC
j_gene: TRBJ2-2; d_gene: .; v_gene: TRBV6-2/TRBV6-3; abundance: few; CDR3aa: CASSHTGELFF; CDR3nt: TGTGCCAGCAGCCACACCGGGGAGCTGTTTTTT
j_gene: TRBJ1-3; d_gene: .; v_gene: TRBV7-9; abundance: .; CDR3aa: CACHRESGNTIYF; CDR3nt: TGTGCCTGCCATCGCGAATCAGGAAACACCATATATTTT
j_gene: TRBJ2-5; d_gene: .; v_gene: TRBV7-2; abundance: .; CDR3aa: CASSLGTAFQETQYF; CDR3nt: TGTGCCAGCAGCTTAGGCACAGCCTTCCAAGAGACCCAGTACTTC
j_gene: TRBJ1-1; d_gene: TRBD1; v_gene: TRBV2; abundance: .; CDR3aa: CARLRDRENTEAFF; CDR3nt: TGTGCCAGACTCCGGGACAGGGAGAACACTGAAGCTTTCTTT
j_gene: TRBJ1-1; d_gene: .; v_gene: TRBV4-1; abundance: .; CDR3aa: CASSQLVPGGSEAFF; CDR3nt: TGCGCCAGCAGCCAATTAGTCCCGGGAGGAAGTGAAGCTTTCTTT
j_gene: TRBJ2-7; d_gene: .; v_gene: TRBV7-9; abundance: .; CDR3aa: CASSNPSGSSYEQYF; CDR3nt: TGTGCCAGCAGCAACCCAAGCGGTTCCTCCTACGAGCAGTACTTC
j_gene: TRBJ2-5; d_gene: TRBD2; v_gene: TRBV4-1; abundance: .; CDR3aa: CASSQGLAGGHRETQYF; CDR3nt: TGCGCCAGCAGCCAAGGGCTAGCGGGGGGGCATCGGGAGACCCAGTACTTC
j_gene: TRBJ2-5; d_gene: TRBD2; v_gene: TRBV7-2; abundance: .; CDR3aa: CASSLGLAGGYQETQYF; CDR3nt: TGTGCCAGCAGCTTGGGACTAGCGGGGGGGTACCAAGAGACCCAGTACTTC
j_gene: TRBJ2-7; d_gene: .; v_gene: TRBV7-2; abundance: many; CDR3aa: CASSPYRTASYEQYF; CDR3nt: TGTGCCAGCAGCCCCTACCGGACAGCCTCCTACGAGCAGTACTTC
j_gene: TRBJ2-1; d_gene: .; v_gene: TRBV6-2/TRBV6-3; abundance: few; CDR3aa: CASRYTPEGDRVTREQFF; CDR3nt: TGTGCCAGCAGATATACTCCGGAGGGAGACAGGGTAACCCGTGAGCAGTTCTTC
j_gene: TRBJ1-5; d_gene: .; v_gene: TRBV7-3; abundance: .; CDR3aa: CASSLTVNRPQHF; CDR3nt: TGTGCCAGCAGCTTAACGGTTAATCGGCCCCAGCATTTT
j_gene: TRBJ1-2; d_gene: .; v_gene: TRBV7-9; abundance: few; CDR3aa: CASRERNGYTF; CDR3nt: TGTGCCAGCAGGGAAAGGAACGGCTACACCTTC
j_gene: TRBJ1-3; d_gene: .; v_gene: TRBV12-3/TRBV12-4; abundance: few; CDR3aa: CASTPPGNTIYF; CDR3nt: TGTGCCAGCACCCCTCCTGGAAACACCATATATTTT
j_gene: TRBJ2-1; d_gene: TRBD2; v_gene: TRBV12-3/TRBV12-4; abundance: few; CDR3aa: CASSPMTSGGNEQFF; CDR3nt: TGTGCCAGCAGTCCAATGACTAGCGGGGGCAATGAGCAGTTCTTC
j_gene: TRBJ1-2; d_gene: .; v_gene: TRBV7-2; abundance: .; CDR3aa: CASGNRDYGYTF; CDR3nt: TGTGCCAGCGGGAACAGGGACTATGGCTACACCTTC
j_gene: TRBJ1-1; d_gene: .; v_gene: TRBV6-1; abundance: .; CDR3aa: CAYGAPDGRWTEAFF; CDR3nt: TGTGCCTACGGGGCACCTGATGGGCGGTGGACTGAAGCTTTCTTT
j_gene: TRBJ1-1; d_gene: .; v_gene: TRBV29-1; abundance: .; CDR3aa: CSVGSARGAFF; CDR3nt: TGCAGCGTTGGGTCCGCCAGGGGAGCTTTCTTT
j_gene: TRBJ2-1; d_gene: .; v_gene: TRBV6-5; abundance: few; CDR3aa: CASSLGDSYYNEQFF; CDR3nt: TGTGCCAGCAGCCTAGGCGACTCTTATTACAATGAGCAGTTCTTC
j_gene: TRBJ2-5; d_gene: .; v_gene: TRBV28; abundance: few; CDR3aa: CASSFIGDYETQYF; CDR3nt: TGTGCCAGCAGTTTCATCGGCGATTACGAGACCCAGTACTTC
j_gene: TRBJ1-4; d_gene: .; v_gene: TRBV28; abundance: .; CDR3aa: CAIRSLMGEGEKLFF; CDR3nt: TGTGCCATCAGGTCCTTAATGGGAGAGGGGGAAAAACTGTTTTTT
j_gene: TRBJ2-3; d_gene: .; v_gene: TRBV29-1; abundance: .; CDR3aa: CSVEGGTDETDTQYF; CDR3nt: TGCAGCGTTGAAGGGGGGACGGACGAAACAGATACGCAGTATTTT
j_gene: TRBJ2-1; d_gene: .; v_gene: TRBV6-1; abundance: few; CDR3aa: CASTSPGPLYNEQFF; CDR3nt: TGTGCCAGCACCTCCCCCGGACCGTTATACAATGAGCAGTTCTTC
j_gene: TRBJ2-7; d_gene: .; v_gene: TRBV27; abundance: few; CDR3aa: CASSLEGPRSSYEQYF; CDR3nt: TGTGCCAGCAGTTTGGAAGGGCCGAGGAGCTCCTACGAGCAGTACTTC
j_gene: TRBJ1-5; d_gene: TRBD1; v_gene: TRBV10-3; abundance: .; CDR3aa: CAIGEGTGLGQPQHF; CDR3nt: TGTGCCATCGGTGAGGGGACAGGGCTGGGGCAGCCCCAGCATTTT
j_gene: TRBJ2-7; d_gene: TRBD2; v_gene: TRBV12-3/TRBV12-4; abundance: .; CDR3aa: CASSTSGGSYEQYF; CDR3nt: TGTGCCAGCAGTACTAGCGGGGGCTCCTACGAGCAGTACTTC
j_gene: TRBJ2-3; d_gene: .; v_gene: TRBV15; abundance: few; CDR3aa: CATSRDMTDTQYF; CDR3nt: TGTGCCACCAGCAGAGATATGACAGATACGCAGTATTTT
j_gene: TRBJ2-4; d_gene: TRBD1; v_gene: TRBV19; abundance: .; CDR3aa: CASAPLTGDIQYF; CDR3nt: TGTGCCAGCGCCCCATTGACAGGGGACATTCAGTACTTC
j_gene: TRBJ2-3; d_gene: .; v_gene: TRBV7-6; abundance: .; CDR3aa: CASSFFTGMGTDTQYF; CDR3nt: TGTGCCAGCAGCTTCTTTACAGGGATGGGCACAGATACGCAGTATTTT
j_gene: TRBJ2-2; d_gene: TRBD1; v_gene: TRBV6-2/TRBV6-3; abundance: .; CDR3aa: CASSYSRDSLLPNTGELFF; CDR3nt: TGTGCCAGCAGTTACTCCCGGGACAGTCTTTTACCGAACACCGGGGAGCTGTTTTTT
j_gene: TRBJ1-2; d_gene: TRBD1; v_gene: TRBV7-2; abundance: .; CDR3aa: CASSLNHRIRGHGYTF; CDR3nt: TGTGCCAGCAGCTTAAATCATCGTATAAGGGGGCATGGCTACACCTTC
j_gene: TRBJ2-1; d_gene: .; v_gene: TRBV20-1; abundance: few; CDR3aa: CSAETGDDNEQFF; CDR3nt: TGCAGTGCCGAGACAGGAGACGACAATGAGCAGTTCTTC
j_gene: TRBJ2-7; d_gene: .; v_gene: TRBV7-6; abundance: few; CDR3aa: CASSPGSGTYEQYF; CDR3nt: TGTGCCAGCAGCCCCGGTTCGGGCACCTACGAGCAGTACTTC
j_gene: TRBJ2-7; d_gene: TRBD1; v_gene: TRBV29-1; abundance: once; CDR3aa: CSVPGDRVGEQYF; CDR3nt: TGCAGCGTCCCAGGAGACAGGGTAGGCGAGCAGTACTTC
j_gene: TRBJ2-1; d_gene: .; v_gene: TRBV5-6; abundance: .; CDR3aa: CASSFFGGSSYNEQFF; CDR3nt: TGTGCCAGCAGCTTCTTCGGCGGAAGCTCCTACAATGAGCAGTTCTTC
j_gene: TRBJ2-1; d_gene: .; v_gene: TRBV7-9; abundance: .; CDR3aa: CASSLTVGKTYNEQFF; CDR3nt: TGTGCCAGCAGCTTAACTGTCGGGAAGACCTACAATGAGCAGTTCTTC
j_gene: TRBJ2-7; d_gene: .; v_gene: TRBV25-1; abundance: .; CDR3aa: CASSVKFGNEQYF; CDR3nt: TGTGCCAGCAGTGTTAAATTTGGGAACGAGCAGTACTTC
j_gene: TRBJ1-2; d_gene: TRBD1; v_gene: TRBV20-1; abundance: few; CDR3aa: CSARIRDRGELYGYTF; CDR3nt: TGCAGTGCTAGGATCAGGGACAGGGGTGAACTCTATGGCTACACCTTC
j_gene: TRBJ1-4; d_gene: TRBD1; v_gene: TRBV20-1; abundance: .; CDR3aa: CSAYPRTGNLYPATNEKLFF; CDR3nt: TGCAGTGCCTATCCTAGGACAGGGAATTTATACCCTGCAACTAATGAAAAACTGTTTTTT
j_gene: TRBJ2-5; d_gene: TRBD2; v_gene: TRBV9; abundance: few; CDR3aa: CASSEEAQPGTSRQETQYF; CDR3nt: TGTGCCAGCAGCGAGGAGGCCCAACCTGGGACTAGCCGACAAGAGACCCAGTACTTC